The rows below give T cell receptor beta chains drawn from one sample of a study of cytomegalovirus exposure and HLA in healthy donors. The data were produced by immunoSEQ multiplex PCR, yet TCRdb's version contains in-frame clones alone and is incomplete. The repertoire holds roughly 180,000 clones, with 65% to 85% as singletons. Sample: PBMCs. The receptors were gathered from a girl between 5 and 17 years old in good health and CMV-seropositive. Both conserved end residues are part of each CDR3. The order of the fields is J gene, V gene, D gene, clone size, CDR3 protein. A D gene is named only where the DNA matches it firmly. A clone size is listed for some rows: how often the clone was seen (once, few, many), or a class if it is expanded.

j_gene: TRBJ1-2; v_gene: TRBV4-3; d_gene: TRBD1; abundance: -; CDR3aa: CASSQVAGGGYGYTF
j_gene: TRBJ2-3; v_gene: TRBV5-4; d_gene: -; abundance: -; CDR3aa: CASARGTDTQYF
j_gene: TRBJ2-1; v_gene: TRBV27; d_gene: TRBD2; abundance: -; CDR3aa: CASSRLAGDYNEQFF
j_gene: TRBJ2-5; v_gene: TRBV6-6; d_gene: TRBD2; abundance: few; CDR3aa: CASSQGLAGQETQYF
j_gene: TRBJ1-3; v_gene: TRBV27; d_gene: -; abundance: -; CDR3aa: CASSHRRNTIYF
j_gene: TRBJ1-1; v_gene: TRBV27; d_gene: -; abundance: -; CDR3aa: CASSTHTEAFF
j_gene: TRBJ2-7; v_gene: TRBV11-2; d_gene: -; abundance: -; CDR3aa: CASSLGTLYEQYF
j_gene: TRBJ2-3; v_gene: TRBV5-4; d_gene: TRBD2; abundance: -; CDR3aa: CASSLSGASTDTQYF
j_gene: TRBJ2-7; v_gene: TRBV10-2; d_gene: TRBD1; abundance: -; CDR3aa: CASSISVHADRNYEQYF
j_gene: TRBJ2-1; v_gene: TRBV9; d_gene: -; abundance: once; CDR3aa: CASSPPVWESELNEQFF
j_gene: TRBJ1-5; v_gene: TRBV2; d_gene: -; abundance: -; CDR3aa: CASSKTGFNQPQHF
j_gene: TRBJ2-2; v_gene: TRBV6-5; d_gene: TRBD2; abundance: -; CDR3aa: CASSYIRTSGTGELFF
j_gene: TRBJ2-7; v_gene: TRBV7-9; d_gene: TRBD2; abundance: -; CDR3aa: CASSRRGGHYEQYF
j_gene: TRBJ2-1; v_gene: TRBV5-1; d_gene: -; abundance: -; CDR3aa: CASSWGLDSYNEQFF
j_gene: TRBJ2-1; v_gene: TRBV9; d_gene: -; abundance: -; CDR3aa: CASSPPRSAQEQFF
j_gene: TRBJ2-1; v_gene: TRBV6-4; d_gene: -; abundance: -; CDR3aa: CASSETSRNEQFF
j_gene: TRBJ2-7; v_gene: TRBV6-5; d_gene: -; abundance: -; CDR3aa: CASSSGPGSYEQYF
j_gene: TRBJ2-7; v_gene: TRBV7-2; d_gene: TRBD2; abundance: -; CDR3aa: CASRVTGTMTYEQYF
j_gene: TRBJ2-5; v_gene: TRBV30; d_gene: -; abundance: once; CDR3aa: CAWSGQYQETQYF
j_gene: TRBJ2-2; v_gene: TRBV18; d_gene: -; abundance: -; CDR3aa: CASSPLWRQGSGELFF
j_gene: TRBJ2-2; v_gene: TRBV7-8; d_gene: TRBD1; abundance: -; CDR3aa: CASRTGTGDTGELFF
j_gene: TRBJ2-7; v_gene: TRBV7-3; d_gene: TRBD1; abundance: few; CDR3aa: CASSLGQGASWEYEQYF
j_gene: TRBJ2-7; v_gene: TRBV27; d_gene: TRBD2; abundance: -; CDR3aa: CASSLSGTSFYEQYF
j_gene: TRBJ2-2; v_gene: TRBV9; d_gene: -; abundance: -; CDR3aa: CASSVGRGQITGELFF
j_gene: TRBJ1-1; v_gene: TRBV10-3; d_gene: -; abundance: -; CDR3aa: CAISGWLMNTEAFF
j_gene: TRBJ1-5; v_gene: TRBV4-2; d_gene: -; abundance: -; CDR3aa: CASSQDNRRPQHF